This TCR beta chain was found in a study of shared clonotypes between healthy human individuals. Generated by immunoSEQ multiplex PCR, the TCRdb table keeps only in-frame clones and is missing some. The sample carries 550,000 to 700,000 clones, 73% recorded once. Trimming stripped 6 bases from V and 6 bases from J, with 14 bases between. The germline V gene has CDR1 MDHEN and CDR2 SYDVKM. There are 14 residues in the CDR3. This clonotype was obtained from a woman aged 25 to 45 in good health. The V and J genes are TRBV28 and TRBJ1-4; D gene uncertain. Sequenced sample: memory CD4+ T cells sorted from blood. The subset: CD45RA-negative fraction. CDR3 amino acids: CASSPEYRYEKLFF. The CDR3 nucleotides read TGTGCCAGCAGCCCAGAGTACAGATATGAAAAACTGTTTTTT.